The sequence of this T cell receptor beta chain was determined in a study of OX40 agonist ivuxolimab in advanced cancers. Study background: Ivuxolimab was delivered to patients intravenously every 2 weeks at doses spanning 0.01 to 10 mg/kg. From about 23 to 85 years was the age range, with a mean of approximately 63 years, and approximately 84% were male. General study results and limits: At 0.1 to 3.0 mg/kg, clonal expansion of CD4+ and CD8+ blood T cells had occurred by week 6.

Some clones are missing from TCRdb's copy, which holds only in-frame ones; the method was immunoSEQ multiplex PCR. The sample lists under 140,000 clones; 89% were seen once. CDR1 SNHLY and CDR2 FYNNEI come from the germline V gene. The CDR3 runs 15 residues. V was clipped by 6 bases and J by 0 bases; unmatched bases: 6. For this clone: Its antigen is currently unknown.

The receptor was derived from an adult with an advanced solid tumor such as melanoma, head and neck, liver or kidney cancer. The source was CD4+ or CD8+ T cells sorted from blood, collected in a trial of the OX40 agonist ivuxolimab. The genes are TRBV2 and TRBJ2-7, with 9 bases aligning to TRBD1. CDR3 sequence: CASRATGGVSYEQYF. CDR3 DNA sequence: TGTGCCAGCAGGGCTACAGGGGGCGTCTCCTACGAGCAGTACTTC.